Each of the 13 T cell receptor beta chains below was sequenced from the same sample in a study of cytomegalovirus exposure and HLA in healthy donors. Profiling relied on immunoSEQ multiplex PCR, and the TCRdb table lists in-frame clones only, not all of them. The data contain roughly 52,000 clones, 80% to 90% of them singletons. Sequenced input: PBMCs. Receptors were obtained from a woman in her 30s in good health and CMV-seronegative.

V is TRBV28 and J is TRBJ2-7, with TRBD1 identical over 11 bases. CDR3 length equals 12 residues. J lost 6 bases, V lost 8 bases, and 3 bases had no gene match. Germline CDR1 reads MDHEN; CDR2 reads SYDVKM. DNA of the CDR3: TGTGCCAGCTCGGACAGGGGGCGCGAGCAGTACTTC. It codes for CASSDRGREQYF.

This rearrangement joins TRBV5-1 to TRBJ2-1; 8 bases align to TRBD1. V dropped 3 bases and J dropped 7; count of bases not matched to a gene: 9. The CDR3 totals 15 residues. Germline V lookup: CDR1 SGHRS, CDR2 YFSETQ. The CDR3 sequence is CASSWWQGAGNEQFF. The CDR3 DNA reads as TGCGCCAGCAGCTGGTGGCAGGGGGCCGGGAATGAGCAGTTCTTC.

The chain is built from TRBV18 and TRBJ2-7; 7 positions agree with TRBD2. J lost 2 bases, V lost 4 bases, and 11 bases had no gene match. CDR1 is KGHSH, CDR2 LQKENI, per germline. This CDR3 contains 16 residues. The CDR3 is CASSHRLAPMAYEQYF. The CDR3 DNA is TGTGCCAGCTCACACCGACTAGCCCCAATGGCCTACGAGCAGTACTTC.

The rearrangement links TRBV7-2 to TRBJ2-4; 7 positions agree with TRBD1. The CDR3 has 16 residues. The J segment lost 1 base and the V segment lost 0 bases, leaving 3 bases of the junction unmatched. Germline loops: CDR1 SGHTA, CDR2 FQGNSA. CDR3 coding DNA: TGTGCCAGCAGCTTAGCAGGGGGCTCCGCCAAAAACATTCAGTACTTC. This sequence encodes CASSLAGGSAKNIQYF.

The V and J genes are TRBV6-5 and TRBJ1-4; 8 bases fit TRBD1. This CDR3 is 15 amino acids long. V lost 0 bases and J lost 7; bases outside the gene matches: 4. Germline V CDR1 and CDR2: MNHEY, SVGAGI. CDR3 loop: CASSYSGQDFEKLFF. CDR3 nucleotide sequence: TGTGCCAGCAGTTACTCGGGACAGGATTTTGAAAAACTGTTTTTT.

The chain couples TRBV10-3 to TRBJ2-5; the D is unclear. Per germline, CDR1 ENHRY and CDR2 SYGVKD. The CDR3 runs 16 residues. Between the trimmed V and J ends, which lost 0 bases and 1 base, there was a span of 12 bases. This CDR3 reads CAISESNLRGQETQYF. CDR3 in DNA: TGTGCCATCAGTGAGTCGAATCTCCGCGGCCAAGAGACCCAGTACTTC.

V gene TRBV13 combines with J gene TRBJ2-3, with D possibly being TRBD1 (6 bases). V was clipped by 0 bases and J by 4 bases, with 11 bases between them. Germline CDR1 and CDR2: PRHDT and FYEKMQ (reference sequence). This CDR3 contains 15 residues. The CDR3 reads CASSLGQGKSDTQYF. In DNA form, the CDR3 reads TGTGCCAGCAGCTTAGGTCAGGGGAAATCAGATACGCAGTATTTT.

The chain carries TRBV5-1 and TRBJ2-3; D call uncertain. Germline V gene data show CDR1 as SGHRS and CDR2 as YFSETQ. This CDR3 spans 13 amino acids. Trimming removed 1 base from V and 5 bases from J, with 8 bases in between. This CDR3 reads CASSLTVEDTQYF. CDR3 nucleotides: TGCGCCAGCAGCTTGACGGTCGAAGATACGCAGTATTTT.

This chain links TRBV11-2 with TRBJ1-1; 7 bases fit TRBD1. V was clipped by 7 bases and J by 0 bases; unmatched bases: 8. The CDR3 is 15 amino acids. CDR1 is SGHAT and CDR2 is FQNNGV in the germline V gene. CDR3 bases: TGTGCCAGCACCACGACAGGGACCCTGAACACTGAAGCTTTCTTT. This sequence encodes CASTTTGTLNTEAFF. Full variable domain (missing parts from reference TRBV11-2 and TRBJ1-1): EAGVAQSPRYKIIEKRQSVAFWCNPISGHATLYWYQQILGQGPKLLIQFQNNGVVDDSQLPKDRFSAERLKGVDSTLKIQPAKLEDSAVYLCASTTTGTLNTEAFFGQGTRLTVV.

The V gene is TRBV6-1, the J gene TRBJ2-7; tentative D call: TRBD1 (6 bases). The germline V and J ends were trimmed by 6 bases and 9 bases, with 24 bases remaining between them. This CDR3 is built from 15 residues. Germline values: CDR1 MNHNS, CDR2 SASEGT. CDR3 region: CASRLGHVSSDGQYF. The CDR3 region has the DNA TGTGCCAGCAGGTTGGGACATGTTTCTTCGGACGGGCAGTACTTC.

V usage is TRBV28 and J usage is TRBJ2-3, with D tentatively TRBD2 (6 bases). Germline CDR1 reads MDHEN; CDR2 reads SYDVKM. The ends were cut back, 7 bases at V and 2 bases at J, with 19 bases in the middle. The CDR3 length is 16 residues. CDR3 in DNA: TGTGCCAGCACCCTTGGGGCTAGCGTTAACACAGATACGCAGTATTTT. This sequence encodes CASTLGASVNTDTQYF.

J is TRBJ1-2 and V is TRBV28; no reliable D call. This CDR3 is 14 amino acids long. The ends were cut back, 5 bases at V and 4 bases at J, with 14 bases in the middle. Per the germline V gene, CDR1 is MDHEN and CDR2 is SYDVKM. The CDR3 DNA is TGTGCCAGCAGTCGCCGTTCGCGGGGCTATGGCTACACCTTC. The encoded protein is CASSRRSRGYGYTF.

The chain carries TRBV27 and TRBJ2-3; the match to TRBD2 covers 12 bases. Germline V CDR1 and CDR2: MNHEY, SMNVEV (reference sequence). This CDR3 region has 15 residues. With V trimmed by 7 bases and J by 5 bases, 7 bases remained unmatched. The CDR3 spells CASTRLAGAVDTQYF. In DNA, the CDR3 is TGTGCCAGCACCCGACTAGCGGGAGCCGTAGATACGCAGTATTTT.